Given below is one T cell receptor beta chain in context. Its antigen is as yet unknown. The sample is drawn from a study of cytomegalovirus exposure and HLA in healthy donors. In the study overall: Earlier sequencing of 200 million or so T cells yielded roughly 120 million unique TCR beta sequences.

Regarding the study as a whole: Prior analysis indicated that the majority of TCR beta V segments exhibited productivity approximately 87% or approximately 30% of the time. Presence/absence results assume similar sequencing depth per donor, which may not hold. Reports indicate that TCR beta sequences accurately predicted the HLA-A and HLA-B alleles of most subjects.

The PCR had 60 Vbeta and 13 Jbeta primers. Sequencing was performed with immunoSEQ multiplex PCR; in TCRdb, only in-frame clones are kept and a portion is missing. The data hold 150,000 or so clones, with approximately 69% observed a single time. The CDR3 sequence is 14 residues long. Germline-derived CDR1 and CDR2 are SGHTA and FQGNSA. V shed 5 bases, J shed 4 bases, and the junction held 8 bases outside the gene matches. The source material was PBMCs. The J gene is TRBJ2-7, the V gene TRBV7-2; 7 bases match TRBD2. This TCR was recovered from a man aged 25 to 40 in good health and CMV-seronegative. The CDR3 loop reads CASSPSGVRYEQYF. Here the CDR3 DNA reads TGTGCCAGCAGCCCGAGCGGGGTAAGGTACGAGCAGTACTTC.